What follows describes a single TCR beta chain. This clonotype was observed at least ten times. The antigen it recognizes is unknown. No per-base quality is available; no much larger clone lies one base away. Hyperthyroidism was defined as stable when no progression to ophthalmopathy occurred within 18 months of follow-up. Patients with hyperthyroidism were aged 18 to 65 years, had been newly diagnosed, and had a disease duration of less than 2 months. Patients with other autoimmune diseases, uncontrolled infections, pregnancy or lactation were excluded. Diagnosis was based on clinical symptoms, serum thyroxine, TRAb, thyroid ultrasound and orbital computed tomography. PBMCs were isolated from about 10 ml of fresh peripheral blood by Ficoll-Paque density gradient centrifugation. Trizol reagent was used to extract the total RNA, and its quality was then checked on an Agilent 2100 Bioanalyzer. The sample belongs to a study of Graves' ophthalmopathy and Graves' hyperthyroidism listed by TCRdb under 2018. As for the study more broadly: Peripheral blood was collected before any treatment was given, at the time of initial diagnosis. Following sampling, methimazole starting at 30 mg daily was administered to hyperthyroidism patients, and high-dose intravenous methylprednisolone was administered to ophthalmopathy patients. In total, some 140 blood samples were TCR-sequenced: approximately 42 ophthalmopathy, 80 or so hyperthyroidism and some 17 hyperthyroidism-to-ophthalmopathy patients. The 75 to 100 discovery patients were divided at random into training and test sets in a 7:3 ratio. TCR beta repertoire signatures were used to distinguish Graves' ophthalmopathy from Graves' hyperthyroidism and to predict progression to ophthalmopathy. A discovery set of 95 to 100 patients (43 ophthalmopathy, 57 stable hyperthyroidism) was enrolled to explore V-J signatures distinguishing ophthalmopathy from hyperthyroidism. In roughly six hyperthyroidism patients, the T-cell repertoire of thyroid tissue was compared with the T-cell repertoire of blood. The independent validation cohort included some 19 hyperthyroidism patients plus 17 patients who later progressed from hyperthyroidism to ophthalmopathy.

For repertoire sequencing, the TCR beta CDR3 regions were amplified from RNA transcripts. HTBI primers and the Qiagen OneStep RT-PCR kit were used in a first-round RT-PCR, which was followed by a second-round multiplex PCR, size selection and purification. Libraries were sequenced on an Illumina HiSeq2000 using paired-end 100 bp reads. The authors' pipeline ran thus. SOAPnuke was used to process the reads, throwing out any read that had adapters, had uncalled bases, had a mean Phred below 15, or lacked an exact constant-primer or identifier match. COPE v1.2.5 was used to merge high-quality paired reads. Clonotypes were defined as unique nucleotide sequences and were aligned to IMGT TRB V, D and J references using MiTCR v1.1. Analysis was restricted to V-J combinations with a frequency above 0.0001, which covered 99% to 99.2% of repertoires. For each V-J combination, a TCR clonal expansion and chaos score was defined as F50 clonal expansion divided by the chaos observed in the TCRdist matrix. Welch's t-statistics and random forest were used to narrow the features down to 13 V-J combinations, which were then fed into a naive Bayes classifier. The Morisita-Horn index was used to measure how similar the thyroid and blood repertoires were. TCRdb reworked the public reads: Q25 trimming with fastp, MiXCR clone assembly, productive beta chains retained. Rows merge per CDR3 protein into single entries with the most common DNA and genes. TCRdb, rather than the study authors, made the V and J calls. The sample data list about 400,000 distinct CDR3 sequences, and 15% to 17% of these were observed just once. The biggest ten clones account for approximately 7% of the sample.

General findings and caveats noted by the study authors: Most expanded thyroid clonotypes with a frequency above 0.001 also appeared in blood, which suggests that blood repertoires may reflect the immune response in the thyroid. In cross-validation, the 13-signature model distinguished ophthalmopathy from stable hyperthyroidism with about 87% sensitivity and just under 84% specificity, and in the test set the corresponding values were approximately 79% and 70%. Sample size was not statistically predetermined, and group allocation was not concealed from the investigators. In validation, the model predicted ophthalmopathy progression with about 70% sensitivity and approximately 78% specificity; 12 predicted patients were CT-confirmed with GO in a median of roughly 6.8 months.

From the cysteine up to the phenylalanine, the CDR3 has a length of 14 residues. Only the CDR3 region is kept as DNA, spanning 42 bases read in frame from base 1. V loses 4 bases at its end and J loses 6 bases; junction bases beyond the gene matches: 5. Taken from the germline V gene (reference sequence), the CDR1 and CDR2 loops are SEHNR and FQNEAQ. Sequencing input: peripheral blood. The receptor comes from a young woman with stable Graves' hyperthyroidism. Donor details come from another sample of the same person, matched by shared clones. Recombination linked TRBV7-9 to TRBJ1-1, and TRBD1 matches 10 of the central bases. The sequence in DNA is TGTGCCAGCAGCTCGGGACAGGGGAATTCTGAAGCTTTCTTT. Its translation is CASSSGQGNSEAFF.